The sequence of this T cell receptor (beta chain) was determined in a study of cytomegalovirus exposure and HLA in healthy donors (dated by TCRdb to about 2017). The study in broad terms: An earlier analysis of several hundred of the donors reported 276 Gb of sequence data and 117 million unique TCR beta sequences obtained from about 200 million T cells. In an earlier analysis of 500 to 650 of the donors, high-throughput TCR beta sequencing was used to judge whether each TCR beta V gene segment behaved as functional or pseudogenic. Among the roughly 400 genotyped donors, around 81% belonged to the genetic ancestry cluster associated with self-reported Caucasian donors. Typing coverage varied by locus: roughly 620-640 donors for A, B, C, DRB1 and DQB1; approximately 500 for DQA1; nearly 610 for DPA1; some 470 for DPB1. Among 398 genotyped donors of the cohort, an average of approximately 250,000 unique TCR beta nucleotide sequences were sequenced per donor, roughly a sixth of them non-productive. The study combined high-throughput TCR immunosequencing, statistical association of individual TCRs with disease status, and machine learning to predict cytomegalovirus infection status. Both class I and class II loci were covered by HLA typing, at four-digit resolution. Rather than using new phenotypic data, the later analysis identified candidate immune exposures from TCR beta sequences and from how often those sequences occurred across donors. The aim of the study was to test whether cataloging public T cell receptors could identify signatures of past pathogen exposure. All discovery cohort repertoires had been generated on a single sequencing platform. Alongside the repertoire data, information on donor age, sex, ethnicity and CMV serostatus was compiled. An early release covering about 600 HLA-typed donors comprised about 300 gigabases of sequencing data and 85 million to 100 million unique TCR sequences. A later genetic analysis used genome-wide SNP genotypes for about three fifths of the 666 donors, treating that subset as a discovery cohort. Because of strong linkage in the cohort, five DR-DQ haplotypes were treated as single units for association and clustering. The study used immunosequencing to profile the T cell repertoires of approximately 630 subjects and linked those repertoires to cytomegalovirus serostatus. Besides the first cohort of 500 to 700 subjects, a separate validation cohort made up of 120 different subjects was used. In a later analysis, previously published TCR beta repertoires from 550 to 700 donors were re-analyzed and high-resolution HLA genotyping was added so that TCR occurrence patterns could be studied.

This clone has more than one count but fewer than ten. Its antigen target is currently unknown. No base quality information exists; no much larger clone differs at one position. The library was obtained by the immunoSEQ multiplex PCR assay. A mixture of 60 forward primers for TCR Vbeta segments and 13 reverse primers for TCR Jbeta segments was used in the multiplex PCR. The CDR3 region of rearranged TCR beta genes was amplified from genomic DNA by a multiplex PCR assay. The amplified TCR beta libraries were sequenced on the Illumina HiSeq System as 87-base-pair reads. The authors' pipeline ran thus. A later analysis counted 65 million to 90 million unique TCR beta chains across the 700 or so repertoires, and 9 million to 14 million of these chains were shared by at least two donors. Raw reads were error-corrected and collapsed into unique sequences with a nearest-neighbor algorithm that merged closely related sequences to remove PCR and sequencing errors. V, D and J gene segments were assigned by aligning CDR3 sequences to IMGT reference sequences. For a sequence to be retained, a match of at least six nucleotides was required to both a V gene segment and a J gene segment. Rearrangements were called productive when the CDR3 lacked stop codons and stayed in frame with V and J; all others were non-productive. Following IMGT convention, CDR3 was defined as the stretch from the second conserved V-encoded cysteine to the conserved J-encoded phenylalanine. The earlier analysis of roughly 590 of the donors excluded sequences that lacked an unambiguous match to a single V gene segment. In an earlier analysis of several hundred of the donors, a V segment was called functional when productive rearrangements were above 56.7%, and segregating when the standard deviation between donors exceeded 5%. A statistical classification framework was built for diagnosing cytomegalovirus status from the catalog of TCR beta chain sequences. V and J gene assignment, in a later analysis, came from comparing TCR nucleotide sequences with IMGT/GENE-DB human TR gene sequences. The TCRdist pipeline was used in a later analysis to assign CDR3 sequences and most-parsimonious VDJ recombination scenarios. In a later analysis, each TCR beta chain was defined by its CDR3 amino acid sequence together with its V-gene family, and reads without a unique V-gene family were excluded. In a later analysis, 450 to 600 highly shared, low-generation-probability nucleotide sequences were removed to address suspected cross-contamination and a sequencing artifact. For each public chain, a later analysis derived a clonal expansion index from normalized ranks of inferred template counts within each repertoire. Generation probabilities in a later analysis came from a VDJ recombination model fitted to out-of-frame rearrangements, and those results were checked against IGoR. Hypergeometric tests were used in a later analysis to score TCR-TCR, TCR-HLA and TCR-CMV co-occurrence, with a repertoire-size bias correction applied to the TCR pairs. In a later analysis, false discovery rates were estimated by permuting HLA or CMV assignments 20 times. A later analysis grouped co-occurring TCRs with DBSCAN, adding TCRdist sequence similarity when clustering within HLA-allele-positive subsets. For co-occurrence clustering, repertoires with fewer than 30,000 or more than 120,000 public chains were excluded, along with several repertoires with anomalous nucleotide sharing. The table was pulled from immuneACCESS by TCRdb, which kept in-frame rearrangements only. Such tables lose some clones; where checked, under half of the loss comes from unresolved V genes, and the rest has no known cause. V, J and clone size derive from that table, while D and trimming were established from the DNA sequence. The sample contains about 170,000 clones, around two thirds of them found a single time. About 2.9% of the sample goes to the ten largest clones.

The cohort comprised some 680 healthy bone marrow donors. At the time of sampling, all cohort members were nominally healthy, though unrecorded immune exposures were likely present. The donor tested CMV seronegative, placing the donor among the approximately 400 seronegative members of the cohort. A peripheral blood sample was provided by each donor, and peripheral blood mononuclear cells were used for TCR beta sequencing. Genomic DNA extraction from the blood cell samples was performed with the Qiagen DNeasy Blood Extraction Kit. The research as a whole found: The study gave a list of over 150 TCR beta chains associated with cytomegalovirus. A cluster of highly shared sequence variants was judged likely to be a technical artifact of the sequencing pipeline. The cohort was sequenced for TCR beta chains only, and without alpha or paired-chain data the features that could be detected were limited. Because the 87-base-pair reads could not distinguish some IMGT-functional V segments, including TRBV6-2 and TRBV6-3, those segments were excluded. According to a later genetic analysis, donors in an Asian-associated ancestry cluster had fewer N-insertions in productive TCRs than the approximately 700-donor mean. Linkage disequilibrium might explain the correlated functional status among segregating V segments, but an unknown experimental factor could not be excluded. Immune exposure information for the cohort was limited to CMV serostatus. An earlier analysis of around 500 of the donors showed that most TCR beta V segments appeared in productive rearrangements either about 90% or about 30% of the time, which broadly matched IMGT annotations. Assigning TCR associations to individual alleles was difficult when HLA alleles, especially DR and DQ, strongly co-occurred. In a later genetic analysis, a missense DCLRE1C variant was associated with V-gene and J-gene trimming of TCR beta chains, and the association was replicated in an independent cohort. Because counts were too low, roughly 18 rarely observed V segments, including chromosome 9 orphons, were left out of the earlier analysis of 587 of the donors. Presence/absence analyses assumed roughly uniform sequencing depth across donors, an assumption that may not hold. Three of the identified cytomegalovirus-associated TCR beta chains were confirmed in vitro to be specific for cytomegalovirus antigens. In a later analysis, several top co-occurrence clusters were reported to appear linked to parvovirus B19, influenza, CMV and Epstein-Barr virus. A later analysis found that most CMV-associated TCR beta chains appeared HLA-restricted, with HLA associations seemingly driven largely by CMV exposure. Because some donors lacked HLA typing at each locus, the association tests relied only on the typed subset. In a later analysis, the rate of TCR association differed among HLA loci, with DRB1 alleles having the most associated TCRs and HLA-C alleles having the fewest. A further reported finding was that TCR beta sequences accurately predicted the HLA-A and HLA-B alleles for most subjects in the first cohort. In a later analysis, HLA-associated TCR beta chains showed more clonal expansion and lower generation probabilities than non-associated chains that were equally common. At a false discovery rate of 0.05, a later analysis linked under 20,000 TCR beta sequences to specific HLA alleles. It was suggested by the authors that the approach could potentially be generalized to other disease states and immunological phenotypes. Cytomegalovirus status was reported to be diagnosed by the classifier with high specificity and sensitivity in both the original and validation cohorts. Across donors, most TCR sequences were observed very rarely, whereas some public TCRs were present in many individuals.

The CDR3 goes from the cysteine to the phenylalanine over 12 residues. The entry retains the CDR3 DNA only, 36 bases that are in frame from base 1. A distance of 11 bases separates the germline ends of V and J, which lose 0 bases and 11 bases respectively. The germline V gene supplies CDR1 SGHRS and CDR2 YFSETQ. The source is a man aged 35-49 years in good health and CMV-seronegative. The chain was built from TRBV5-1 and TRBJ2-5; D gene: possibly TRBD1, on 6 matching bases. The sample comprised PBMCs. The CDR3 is CASSLGQAAQYF. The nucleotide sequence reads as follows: TGCGCCAGCAGCTTGGGACAGGCCGCGCAGTACTTC.